Listed here are 3 T cell receptor beta chains from one sample, sequenced in a study of blood T cell repertoires in COVID-19. Here immunoSEQ multiplex PCR was the method, and the copy in TCRdb shows in-frame clones only, minus some. The table includes some 220,000 clones, approximately 80% detected once. Sequenced material: peripheral blood. All receptors come from a man between 45 and 60 years old with active or convalescent COVID-19.

This chain uses TRBV28 with TRBJ2-3; 8 nucleotides line up with TRBD2. Looked up from germline, CDR1 is MDHEN and CDR2 is SYDVKM. The junction had 6 bases not matched to a gene; V was cut back by 2 bases and J by 2 bases. The CDR3 length is 16 residues. The CDR3 region is CASSLRRGGLTDTQYF. The CDR3 DNA follows: TGTGCCAGCAGTTTACGACGGGGGGGACTCACAGATACGCAGTATTTT. Using reference TRBV28 and TRBJ2-3 for the parts outside the CDR3, the full variable domain is DVKVTQSSRYLVKRTGEKVFLECVQDMDHENMFWYRQDPGLGLRLIYFSYDVKMKEKGDIPEGYSVSREKKERFSLILESASTNQTSMYLCASSLRRGGLTDTQYFGPGTRLTVL.

The chain combines TRBV7-3 with TRBJ2-1; D is unclear. CDR3 length: 13 residues. The V end was cut by 5 bases, the J end by 7 bases, with 12 bases between. Germline assignment: CDR1 SGHTA and CDR2 FQGTGA. CDR3 sequence reads: CASSLGLLNEQFF. In DNA, the CDR3 is TGTGCCAGCAGCCTAGGATTGCTAAATGAGCAGTTCTTC.

Comment on this clone: The sample carries other DNA sequences with the same CDR3. The chain is built from TRBV4-3 and TRBJ1-1; D not resolved. The CDR3 is made up of 14 amino acids. Trimming left V 1 base short and J 1 base short, with 7 bases between. Germline values: CDR1 LGHNA, CDR2 YSLEER. The CDR3 region has the DNA TGCGCCAGCAGCCAAGTAGAGGGGAACACTGAAGCTTTCTTT. As protein: CASSQVEGNTEAFF.